The source of this T cell receptor (beta chain) is a study of cytomegalovirus exposure and HLA in healthy donors. 60 Vbeta and 13 Jbeta primers were used in PCR. The method was immunoSEQ multiplex PCR; TCRdb's version includes in-frame clones alone and lacks a portion of them. The sample yields roughly 200,000 clones, more than 9.5% seen once. Germline lookup yields CDR1 SGHTA and CDR2 FQGTGA. V was trimmed by 5 bases and J by 0 bases, leaving 19 bases between them. This CDR3 comprises 18 residues. The source is a man between 50 and 59 years old in good health and CMV-seropositive. Sequenced material: PBMCs. This chain uses TRBV7-3 with TRBJ2-2, with a tentative D call TRBD1 (6 bases). Here the CDR3 reads CASSSRGTGTTNTGELFF. In DNA, the CDR3 is TGTGCCAGCAGCAGTCGTGGGACCGGGACAACGAACACCGGGGAGCTGTTTTTT.